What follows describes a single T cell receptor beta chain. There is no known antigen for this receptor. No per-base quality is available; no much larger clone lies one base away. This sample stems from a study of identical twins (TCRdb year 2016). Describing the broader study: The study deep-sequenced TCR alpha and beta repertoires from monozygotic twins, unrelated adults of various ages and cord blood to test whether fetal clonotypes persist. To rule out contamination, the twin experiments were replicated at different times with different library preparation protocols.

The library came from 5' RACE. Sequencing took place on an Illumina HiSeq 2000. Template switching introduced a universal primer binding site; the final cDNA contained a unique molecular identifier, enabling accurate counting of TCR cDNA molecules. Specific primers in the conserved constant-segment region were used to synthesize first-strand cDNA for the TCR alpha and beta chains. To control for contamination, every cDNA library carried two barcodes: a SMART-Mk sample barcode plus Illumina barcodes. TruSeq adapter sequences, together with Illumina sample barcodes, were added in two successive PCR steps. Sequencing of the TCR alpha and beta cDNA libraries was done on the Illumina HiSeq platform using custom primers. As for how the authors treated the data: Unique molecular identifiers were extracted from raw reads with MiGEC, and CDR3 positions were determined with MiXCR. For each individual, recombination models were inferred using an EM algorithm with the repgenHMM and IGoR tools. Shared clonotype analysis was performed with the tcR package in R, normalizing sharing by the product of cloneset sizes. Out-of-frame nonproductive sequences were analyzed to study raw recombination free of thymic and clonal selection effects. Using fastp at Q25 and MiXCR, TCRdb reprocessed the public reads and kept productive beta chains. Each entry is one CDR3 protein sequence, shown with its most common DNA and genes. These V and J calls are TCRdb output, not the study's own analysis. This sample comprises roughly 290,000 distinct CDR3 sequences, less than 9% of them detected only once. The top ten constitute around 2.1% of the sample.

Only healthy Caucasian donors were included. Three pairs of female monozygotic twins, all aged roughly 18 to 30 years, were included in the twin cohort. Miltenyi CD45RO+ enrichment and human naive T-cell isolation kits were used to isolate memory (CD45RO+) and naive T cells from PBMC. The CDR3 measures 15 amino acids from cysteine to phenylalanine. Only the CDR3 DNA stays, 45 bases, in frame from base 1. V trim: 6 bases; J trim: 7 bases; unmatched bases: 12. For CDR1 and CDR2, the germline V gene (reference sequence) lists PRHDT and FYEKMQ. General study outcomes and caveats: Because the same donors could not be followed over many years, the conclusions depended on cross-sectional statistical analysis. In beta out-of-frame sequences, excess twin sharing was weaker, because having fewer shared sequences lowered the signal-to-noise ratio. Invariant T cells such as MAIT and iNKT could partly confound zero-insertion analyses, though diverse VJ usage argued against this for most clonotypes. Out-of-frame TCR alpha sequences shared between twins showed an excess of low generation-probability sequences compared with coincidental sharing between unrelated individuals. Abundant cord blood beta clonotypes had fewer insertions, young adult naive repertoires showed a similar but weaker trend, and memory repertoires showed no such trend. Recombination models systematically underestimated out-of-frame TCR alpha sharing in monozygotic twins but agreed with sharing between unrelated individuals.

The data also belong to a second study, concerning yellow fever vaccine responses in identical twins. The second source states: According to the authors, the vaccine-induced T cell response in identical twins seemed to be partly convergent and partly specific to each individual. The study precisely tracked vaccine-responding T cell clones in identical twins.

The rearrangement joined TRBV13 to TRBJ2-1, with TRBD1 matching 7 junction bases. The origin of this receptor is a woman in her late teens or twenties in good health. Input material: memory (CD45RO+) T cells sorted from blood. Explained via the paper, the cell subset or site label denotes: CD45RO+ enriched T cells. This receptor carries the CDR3 CASRYTIGGRNEQFF. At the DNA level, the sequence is TGTGCCAGCAGATATACTATAGGGGGCCGGAATGAGCAGTTCTTC.